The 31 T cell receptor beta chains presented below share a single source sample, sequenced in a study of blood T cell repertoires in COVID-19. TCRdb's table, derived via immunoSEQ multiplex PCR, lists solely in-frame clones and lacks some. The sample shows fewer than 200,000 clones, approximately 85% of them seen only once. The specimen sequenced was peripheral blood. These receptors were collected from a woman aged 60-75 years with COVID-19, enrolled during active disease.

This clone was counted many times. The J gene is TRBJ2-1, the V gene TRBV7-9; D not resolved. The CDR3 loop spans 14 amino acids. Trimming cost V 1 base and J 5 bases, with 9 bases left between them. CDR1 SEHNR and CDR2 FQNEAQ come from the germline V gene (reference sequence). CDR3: CASSLVAAHNEQFF. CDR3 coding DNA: TGTGCCAGCAGCTTAGTGGCGGCCCACAATGAGCAGTTCTTC.

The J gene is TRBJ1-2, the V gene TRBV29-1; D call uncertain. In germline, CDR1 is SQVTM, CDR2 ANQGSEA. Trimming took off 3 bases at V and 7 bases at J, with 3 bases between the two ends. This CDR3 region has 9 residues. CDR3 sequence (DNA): TGCAGCGTTGACTCTGGCTACACCTTC. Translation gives CSVDSGYTF.

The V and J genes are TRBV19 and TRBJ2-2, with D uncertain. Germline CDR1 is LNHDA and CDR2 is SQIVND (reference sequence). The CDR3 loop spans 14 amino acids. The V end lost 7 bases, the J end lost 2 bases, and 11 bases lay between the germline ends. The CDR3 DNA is TGTGCCAGTATGAGGCACGACAACACCGGGGAGCTGTTTTTT. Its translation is CASMRHDNTGELFF. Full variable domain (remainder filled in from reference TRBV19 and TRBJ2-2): DGGITQSPKYLFRKEGQNVTLSCEQNLNHDAMYWYRQDPGQGLRLIYYSQIVNDFQKGDIAEGYSVSREKKESFPLTVTSAQKNPTAFYLCASMRHDNTGELFFGEGSRLTVL.

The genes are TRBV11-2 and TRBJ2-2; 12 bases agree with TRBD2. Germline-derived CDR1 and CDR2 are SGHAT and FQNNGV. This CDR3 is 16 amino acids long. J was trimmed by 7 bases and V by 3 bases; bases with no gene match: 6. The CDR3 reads CASSFGTSGPLGELFF. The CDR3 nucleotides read TGTGCCAGCAGCTTTGGGACTAGCGGGCCTCTCGGGGAGCTGTTTTTT.

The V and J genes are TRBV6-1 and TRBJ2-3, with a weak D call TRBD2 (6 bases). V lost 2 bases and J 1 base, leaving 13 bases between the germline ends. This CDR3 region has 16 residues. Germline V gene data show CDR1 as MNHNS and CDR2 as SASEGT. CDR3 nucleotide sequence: TGTGCCAGCAGTGAATGGGGGAGGTATGGCACAGATACGCAGTATTTT. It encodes CASSEWGRYGTDTQYF.

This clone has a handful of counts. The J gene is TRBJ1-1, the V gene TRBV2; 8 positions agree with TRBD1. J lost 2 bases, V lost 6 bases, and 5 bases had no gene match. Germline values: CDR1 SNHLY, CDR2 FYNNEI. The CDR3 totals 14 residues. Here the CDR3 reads CASSGGQVNTEAFF. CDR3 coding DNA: TGTGCCAGCAGCGGGGGACAGGTCAACACTGAAGCTTTCTTT.

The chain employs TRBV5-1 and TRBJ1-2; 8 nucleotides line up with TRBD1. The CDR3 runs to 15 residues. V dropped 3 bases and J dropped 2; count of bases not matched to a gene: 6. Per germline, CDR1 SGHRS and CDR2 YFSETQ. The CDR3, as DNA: TGCGCCAGCAGCTCGCAGGGGGCTTCCAACTATGGCTACACCTTC. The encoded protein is CASSSQGASNYGYTF. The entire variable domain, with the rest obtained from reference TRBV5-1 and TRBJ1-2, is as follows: KAGVTQTPRYLIKTRGQQVTLSCSPISGHRSVSWYQQTPGQGLQFLFEYFSETQRNKGNFPGRFSGRQFSNSRSEMNVSTLELGDSALYLCASSSQGASNYGYTFGSGTRLTVV.

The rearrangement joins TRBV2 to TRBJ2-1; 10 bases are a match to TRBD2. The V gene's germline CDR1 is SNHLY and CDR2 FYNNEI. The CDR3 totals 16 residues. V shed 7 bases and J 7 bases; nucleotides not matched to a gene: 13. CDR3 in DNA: TGTGCCAGCATGACCCGGTTAGGTAGCGGGGGGAATGAGCAGTTCTTC. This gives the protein CASMTRLGSGGNEQFF.

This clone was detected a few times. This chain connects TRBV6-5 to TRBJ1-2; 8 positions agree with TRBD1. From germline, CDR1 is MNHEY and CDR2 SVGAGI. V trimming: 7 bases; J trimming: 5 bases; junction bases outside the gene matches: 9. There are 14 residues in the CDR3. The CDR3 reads CASTYSGGGYGYTF. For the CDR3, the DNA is TGTGCCAGCACCTACTCAGGGGGCGGTTATGGCTACACCTTC.

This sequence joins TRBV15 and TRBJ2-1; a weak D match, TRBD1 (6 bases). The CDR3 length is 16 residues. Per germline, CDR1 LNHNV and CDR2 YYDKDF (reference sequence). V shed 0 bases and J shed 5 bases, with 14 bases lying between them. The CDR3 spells CATSREMDSFDNEQFF. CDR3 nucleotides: TGTGCCACCAGCAGAGAGATGGACAGTTTCGACAATGAGCAGTTCTTC.

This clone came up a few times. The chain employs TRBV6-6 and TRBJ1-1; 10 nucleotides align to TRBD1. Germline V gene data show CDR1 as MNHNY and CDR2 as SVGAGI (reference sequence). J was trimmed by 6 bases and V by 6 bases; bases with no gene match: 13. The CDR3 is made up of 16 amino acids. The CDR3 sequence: CASRVGQGSGGPEAFF. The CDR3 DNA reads TGTGCCAGCAGAGTGGGACAGGGGTCAGGAGGTCCTGAAGCTTTCTTT.

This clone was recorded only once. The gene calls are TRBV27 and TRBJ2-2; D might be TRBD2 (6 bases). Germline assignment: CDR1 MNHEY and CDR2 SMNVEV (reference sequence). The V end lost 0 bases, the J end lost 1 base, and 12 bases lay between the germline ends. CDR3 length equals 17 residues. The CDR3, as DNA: TGTGCCAGCAGTTTATCGGCCGGGGGAGTGAACACCGGGGAGCTGTTTTTT. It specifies CASSLSAGGVNTGELFF.

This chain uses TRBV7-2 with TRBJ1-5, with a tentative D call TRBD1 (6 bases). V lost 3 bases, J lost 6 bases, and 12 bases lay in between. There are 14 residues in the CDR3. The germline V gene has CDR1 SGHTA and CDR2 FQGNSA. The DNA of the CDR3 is TGTGCCAGCAGCTTTGGGGGGGCCGGTCAGCCCCAGCATTTT. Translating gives CASSFGGAGQPQHF.

The CDR3 protein is CASSEGTRTGDGYTF. CDR3 bases: TGTGCCAGCAGTGAAGGGACACGGACAGGGGATGGCTACACCTTC. The gene calls are TRBV2 and TRBJ1-2, with 9 bases aligning to TRBD1. This CDR3 region has 15 residues. Germline V CDR1 and CDR2: SNHLY, FYNNEI. V lost 1 base to trimming and J lost 6 bases; unmatched junction nucleotides: 6.

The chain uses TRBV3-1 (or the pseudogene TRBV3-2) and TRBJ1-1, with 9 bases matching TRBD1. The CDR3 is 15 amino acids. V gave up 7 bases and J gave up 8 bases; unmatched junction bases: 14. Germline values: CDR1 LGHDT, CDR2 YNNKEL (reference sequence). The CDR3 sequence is CASTPRGQGYLEAFF. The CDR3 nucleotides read TGTGCCAGCACGCCCCGGGGACAGGGATATTTGGAAGCTTTCTTT.

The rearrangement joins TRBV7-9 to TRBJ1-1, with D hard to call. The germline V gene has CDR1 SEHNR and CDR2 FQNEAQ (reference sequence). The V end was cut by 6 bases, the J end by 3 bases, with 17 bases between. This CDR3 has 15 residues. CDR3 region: CASSTTPQVYTEAFF. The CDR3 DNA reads TGTGCCAGCAGTACAACCCCTCAGGTCTACACTGAAGCTTTCTTT. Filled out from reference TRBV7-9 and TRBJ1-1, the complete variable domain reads DTGVSQNPRHKITKRGQNVTFRCDPISEHNRLYWYRQTLGQGPEFLTYFQNEAQLEKSRLLSDRFSAERPKGSFSTLEIQRTEQGDSAMYLCASSTTPQVYTEAFFGQGTRLTVV.

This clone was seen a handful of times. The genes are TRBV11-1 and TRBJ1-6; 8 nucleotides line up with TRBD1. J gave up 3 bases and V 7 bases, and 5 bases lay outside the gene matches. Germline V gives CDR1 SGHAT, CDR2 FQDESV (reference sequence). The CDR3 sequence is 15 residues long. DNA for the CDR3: TGTGCCAGCACCGGGGACAGGAGCTATAATTCACCCCTCCACTTT. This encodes CASTGDRSYNSPLHF.

The chain's CDR3 is CASSFWEFPWRNQPQHF. The CDR3, as DNA: TGTGCCAGCAGCTTCTGGGAGTTCCCCTGGCGCAATCAGCCCCAGCATTTT. The chain employs TRBV5-6 and TRBJ1-5; D is undetermined. V was cut by 2 bases and J by 2 bases, with 17 bases left in between. Germline lookup yields CDR1 SGHDT and CDR2 YYEEEE. The CDR3 has 17 residues.

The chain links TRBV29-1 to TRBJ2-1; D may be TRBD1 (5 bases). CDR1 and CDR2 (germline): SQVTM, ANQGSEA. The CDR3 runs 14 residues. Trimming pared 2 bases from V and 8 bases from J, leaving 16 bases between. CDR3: CSVEHAGFGDEQFF. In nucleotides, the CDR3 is TGCAGCGTTGAACATGCAGGGTTTGGCGATGAGCAGTTCTTC.

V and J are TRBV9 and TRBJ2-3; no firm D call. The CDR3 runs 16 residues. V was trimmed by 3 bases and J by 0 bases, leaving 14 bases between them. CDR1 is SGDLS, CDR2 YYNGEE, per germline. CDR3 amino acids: CASSGSVLLSTDTQYF. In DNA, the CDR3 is TGTGCCAGCAGCGGATCAGTCCTCCTTAGCACAGATACGCAGTATTTT.

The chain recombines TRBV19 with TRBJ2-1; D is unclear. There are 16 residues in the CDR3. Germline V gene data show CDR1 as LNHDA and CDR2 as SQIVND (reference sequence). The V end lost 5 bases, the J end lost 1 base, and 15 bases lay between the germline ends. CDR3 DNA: TGTGCCAGTAGTCCGCAAGTTAGCCCATCCTACAATGAGCAGTTCTTC. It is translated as CASSPQVSPSYNEQFF.

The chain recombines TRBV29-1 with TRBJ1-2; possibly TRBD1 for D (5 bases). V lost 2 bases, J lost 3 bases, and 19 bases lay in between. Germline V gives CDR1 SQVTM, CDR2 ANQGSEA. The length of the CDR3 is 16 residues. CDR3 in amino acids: CSVEPYPRVIDYGYTF. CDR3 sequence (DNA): TGCAGCGTTGAACCGTATCCCAGGGTCATCGACTATGGCTACACCTTC.

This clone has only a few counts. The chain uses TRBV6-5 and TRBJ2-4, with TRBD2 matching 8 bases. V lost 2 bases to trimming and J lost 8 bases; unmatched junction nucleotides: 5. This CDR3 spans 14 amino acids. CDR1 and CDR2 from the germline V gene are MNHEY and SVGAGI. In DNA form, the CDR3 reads TGTGCCAGCAGTTACGGGACTAGTGTTGACATTCAGTACTTC. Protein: CASSYGTSVDIQYF.

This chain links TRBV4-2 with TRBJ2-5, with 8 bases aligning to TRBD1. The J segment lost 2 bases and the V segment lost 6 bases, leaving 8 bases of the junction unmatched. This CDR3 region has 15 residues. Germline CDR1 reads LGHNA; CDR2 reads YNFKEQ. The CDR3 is CASSPSDREQETQYF. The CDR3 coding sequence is TGTGCCAGCAGTCCTTCGGACAGGGAACAAGAGACCCAGTACTTC.

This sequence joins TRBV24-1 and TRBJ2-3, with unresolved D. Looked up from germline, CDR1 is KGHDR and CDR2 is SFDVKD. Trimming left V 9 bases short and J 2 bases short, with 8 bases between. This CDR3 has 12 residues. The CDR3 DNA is TGTGCCACCGGGCCTACCACAGATACGCAGTATTTT. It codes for CATGPTTDTQYF.

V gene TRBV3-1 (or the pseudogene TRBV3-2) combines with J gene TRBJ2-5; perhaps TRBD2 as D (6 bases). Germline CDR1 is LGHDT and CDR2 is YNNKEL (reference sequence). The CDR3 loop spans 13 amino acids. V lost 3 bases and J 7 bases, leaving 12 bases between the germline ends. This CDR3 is CASSHGTRGTQYF. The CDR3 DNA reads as TGTGCCAGCAGCCACGGGACTCGGGGGACCCAGTACTTC.

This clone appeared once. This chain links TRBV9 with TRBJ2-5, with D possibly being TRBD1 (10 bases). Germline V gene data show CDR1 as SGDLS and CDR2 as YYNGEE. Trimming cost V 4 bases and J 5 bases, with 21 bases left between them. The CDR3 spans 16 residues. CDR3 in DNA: TGTGCCAGCAGCTTAGCGGGGGACAGGGGAAGGGAGACCCAGTACTTC. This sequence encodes CASSLAGDRGRETQYF.

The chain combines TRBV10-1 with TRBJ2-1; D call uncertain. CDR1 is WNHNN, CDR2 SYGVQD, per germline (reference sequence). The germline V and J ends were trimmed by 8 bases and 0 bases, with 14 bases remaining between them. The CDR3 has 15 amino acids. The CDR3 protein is CASSLRLSSYNEQFF. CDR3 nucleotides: TGCGCCAGCTCTTTGAGGCTGAGCTCCTACAATGAGCAGTTCTTC.

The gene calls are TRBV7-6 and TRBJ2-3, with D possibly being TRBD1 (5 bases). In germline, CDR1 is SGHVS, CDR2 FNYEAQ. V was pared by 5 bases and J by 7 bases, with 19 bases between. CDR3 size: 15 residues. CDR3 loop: CASSPDQGRRNTQYF. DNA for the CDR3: TGTGCCAGCAGCCCCGATCAGGGAAGAAGGAATACGCAGTATTTT.

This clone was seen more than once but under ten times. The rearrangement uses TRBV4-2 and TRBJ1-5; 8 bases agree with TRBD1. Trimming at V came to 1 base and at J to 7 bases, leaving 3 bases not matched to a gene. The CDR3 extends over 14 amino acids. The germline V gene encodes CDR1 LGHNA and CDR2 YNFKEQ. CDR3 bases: TGTGCCAGCAGCCAAGGGCAGGGGGCACAGCCCCAGCATTTT. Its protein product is CASSQGQGAQPQHF.

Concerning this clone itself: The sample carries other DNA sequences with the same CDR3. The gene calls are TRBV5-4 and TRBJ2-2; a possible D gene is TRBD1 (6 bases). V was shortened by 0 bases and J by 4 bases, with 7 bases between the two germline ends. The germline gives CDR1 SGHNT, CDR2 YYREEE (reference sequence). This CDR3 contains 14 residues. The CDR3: CASSLGRGTGELFF. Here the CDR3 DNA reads TGTGCCAGCAGCTTGGGCAGGGGCACCGGGGAGCTGTTTTTT.